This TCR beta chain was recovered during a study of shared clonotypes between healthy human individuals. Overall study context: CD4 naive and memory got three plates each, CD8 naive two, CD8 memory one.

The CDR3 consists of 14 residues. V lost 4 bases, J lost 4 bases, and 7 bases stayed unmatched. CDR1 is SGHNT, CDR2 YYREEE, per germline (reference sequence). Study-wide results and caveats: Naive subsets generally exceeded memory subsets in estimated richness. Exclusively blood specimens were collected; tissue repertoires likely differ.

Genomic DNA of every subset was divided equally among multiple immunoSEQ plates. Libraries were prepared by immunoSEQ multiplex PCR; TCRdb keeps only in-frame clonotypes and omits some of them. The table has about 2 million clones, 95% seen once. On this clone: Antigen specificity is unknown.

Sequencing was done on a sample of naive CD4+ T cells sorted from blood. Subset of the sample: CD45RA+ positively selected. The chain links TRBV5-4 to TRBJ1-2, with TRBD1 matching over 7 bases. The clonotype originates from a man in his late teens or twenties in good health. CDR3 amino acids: CASSAPGQFYGYTF. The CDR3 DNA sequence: TGTGCCAGCAGCGCGCCGGGACAGTTCTATGGCTACACCTTC.